This T cell receptor beta chain was found in a study of T-cell memory formation after mild COVID-19 listed by TCRdb under 2021. A note on the overall study: TCR sequence clusters from the two donors were largely donor specific. T-cell clones expanding and contracting after mild COVID-19 in a couple of donors were tracked by longitudinal TCRalpha and TCRbeta repertoire sequencing. The cohort was made up of two young adult volunteers, one female and one male, who were previously healthy. The study at large found these results: Only a couple of mild cases were covered by the study, and larger cohorts that include severe cases with pre-infection samples were considered necessary. Balanced CD4/CD8 phenotypes were observed for clones contracting from day 15 to 85, whereas a bias towards CD4+ was observed for a second wave of clones expanding from day 15 to 37. Some responding clones were detected in pre-infection memory, suggesting pre-existing cross-reactive memory T cells joined the SARS-CoV-2 response. SARS-CoV-2 specificity was not confirmed for the second-wave clones peaking on day 37. Contracting CD4+ clones turned up mainly in the CM and EM memory subsets, whereas EMRA was where CD8+ clones were enriched.

On this clonotype itself: Its specific antigen is unknown. Per-base qualities were not stored, and no clone one base away is much larger.

From V the trimming removes 4 bases and from J it removes 0 bases, while the gene matches leave 5 bases of the junction unaccounted for. The germline V gene (reference sequence) sets CDR1 to SGHNT and CDR2 to YYREEE. The CDR3 spans 16 residues, from the cysteine through the phenylalanine. Only CDR3 DNA is held: 48 bases, read in frame from base 1. PBMCs were isolated by Ficoll-Paque density gradient centrifugation. Reads for this sample came from an Illumina NovaSeq 6000. TCRalpha and TCRbeta cDNA libraries were constructed by 5'RACE with constant-segment primers, with sample barcodes and unique molecular identifiers being introduced. RNA was extracted from every sample with Trizol reagent. Libraries were amplified in two PCR steps, with a second sample barcode and Illumina TruSeq adapters added in the second step. Sequencing of libraries was performed on an Illumina NovaSeq with 2 x 150 bp paired-end reads. In the authors' own workflow: With migec v1.2.7, reads were demultiplexed and then collapsed into UMI-guided consensus sequences. Using mixcr v2.1.11, UMI consensuses were aligned to TRA and TRB V and J templates and then assembled into clonotypes. Clonotypes were classified as expanded or contracted when called significant by both edgeR and NoisET, with noise models trained on biological replicates. edgeR calls used a false discovery rate-adjusted p below 0.01 and a log2 fold-change threshold of 1. As an exploratory analysis of dynamics, PCA with hierarchical clustering was applied to max-normalized trajectories of the 1000 most abundant clonotypes. The CD4 or CD8 phenotype of responding clones was assigned using the separately sequenced CD4+ and CD8+ repertoires. TCRdb's own reprocessing of the public reads used fastp at Q25 and MiXCR and kept productive beta chains. Every distinct CDR3 protein forms one entry, paired with its most common genes and DNA. It is TCRdb's table, rather than the study itself, that gives the V and J calls and clone size. The sample table contains fewer than 150,000 distinct CDR3 sequences; only one count was recorded for more than 13% of them. The ten largest clones capture about 26% of the sample.

The sequence derives from an adult woman who had mild COVID-19 (a few samples of this study predate the infection). The sample titles of this study are shuffled in the database, so cell type and time point are left out; the donor was told from shared clones. The sequenced sample was PBMCs or a T cell subset sorted from them (not recorded which). This chain joins TRBV5-4 to TRBJ2-5; a stretch of 11 junction bases matches TRBD2. The sequence in DNA is TGTGCCAGCAGCCCCTCTAGCGGGGGGTACCAAGAGACCCAGTACTTC. This encodes CASSPSSGGYQETQYF.